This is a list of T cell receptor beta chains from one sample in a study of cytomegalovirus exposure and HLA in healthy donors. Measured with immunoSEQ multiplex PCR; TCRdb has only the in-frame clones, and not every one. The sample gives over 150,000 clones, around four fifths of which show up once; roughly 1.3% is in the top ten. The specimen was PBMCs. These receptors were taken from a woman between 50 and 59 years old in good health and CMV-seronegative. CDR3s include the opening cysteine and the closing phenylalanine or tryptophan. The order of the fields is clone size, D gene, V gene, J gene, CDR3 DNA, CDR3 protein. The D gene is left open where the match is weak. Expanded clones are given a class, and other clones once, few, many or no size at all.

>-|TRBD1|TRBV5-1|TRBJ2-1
TGCGCCAGCAGCTTGGGGAATACAGGGGGAACCTACAATGAGCAGTTCTTC
CASSLGNTGGTYNEQFF
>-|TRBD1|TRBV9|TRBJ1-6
TGTGCCAGCAGCGTAGAGTGGGGGGCCGGGACAGATAATTCACCCCTCCACTTT
CASSVEWGAGTDNSPLHF
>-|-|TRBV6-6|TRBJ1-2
TGTGCCAGCAGTTATGGAGGTCCTAACTATGGCTACACCTTC
CASSYGGPNYGYTF
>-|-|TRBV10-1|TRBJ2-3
TGCGCCAGCAGTGTTGGCTTCTCTAGCACAGATACGCAGTATTTT
CASSVGFSSTDTQYF
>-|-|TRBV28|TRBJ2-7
TGTGTCCCCGCGGGCTTCTCCTACGAGCAGTACTTC
CVPAGFSYEQYF
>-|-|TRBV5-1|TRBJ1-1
TGCGCCAGCAGCTTTCGGGGGGGGTCCACTGAAGCTTTCTTT
CASSFRGGSTEAFF
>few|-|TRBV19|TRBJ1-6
TGTGCCAGTAGGCTAAGCTCCTATAATTCACCCCTCCACTTT
CASRLSSYNSPLHF
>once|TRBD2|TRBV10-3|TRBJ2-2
TGTGCCATCAGAACCATCTCGGGACTAGCGGGGCTGAGCACCGGGGAGCTGTTTTTT
CAIRTISGLAGLSTGELFF
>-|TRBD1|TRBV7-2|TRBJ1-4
TGTGCCAGCAGCTACGACAGGGGCGGTGGGGGACTGTTTTTT
CASSYDRGGGGLFF
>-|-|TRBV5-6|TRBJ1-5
TGTGCCAGCAGCTTGGCGACAGTCTATAGCAATCAGCCCCAGCATTTT
CASSLATVYSNQPQHF
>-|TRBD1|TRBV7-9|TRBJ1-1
TGTGCCAGCAGCTCGACAGGGAGGAACACTGAAGCTTTCTTT
CASSSTGRNTEAFF
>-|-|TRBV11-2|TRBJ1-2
TGTGCCAGCAGCTCCTTACAGGGAATGGAACTCTACTATGGCTACACCTTC
CASSSLQGMELYYGYTF
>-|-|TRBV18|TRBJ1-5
TGTGCCAGCTCACCAGGGGGCCCTCAGCCCCAGCATTTT
CASSPGGPQPQHF
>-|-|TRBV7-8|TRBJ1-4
TGTGCCAGCAGCCCTGAGGCGGCCCATGAAAAACTGTTTTTT
CASSPEAAHEKLFF
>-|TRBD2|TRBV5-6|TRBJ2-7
TGTGCCAGCAGCATGGGACTAGCGAGGTCCTACGAGCAGTACTTC
CASSMGLARSYEQYF
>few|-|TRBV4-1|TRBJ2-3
TGCGCCAGCAGCCAAGATCCGGCCCAGGCGCAGTATTTT
CASSQDPAQAQYF
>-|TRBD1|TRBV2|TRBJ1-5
TGTGCCAGCAGTGGATTAAGGACAGGAGTCTATAGCAATCAGCCCCAGCATTTT
CASSGLRTGVYSNQPQHF
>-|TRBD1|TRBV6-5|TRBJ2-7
TGTGCCAGCAGTACTACAGGGGCCCGCGAGCAGTACTTC
CASSTTGAREQYF
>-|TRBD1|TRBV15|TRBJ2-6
TGTGCCACCAGCAGAGATGCCCAGGGGGCGCAATCTGGGGCCAACGTCCTGACTTTC
CATSRDAQGAQSGANVLTF
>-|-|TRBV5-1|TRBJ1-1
TGCGCCAGCAGCTGGGGGGGGTCCCGGGGGGGCACTGAAGCTTTCTTT
CASSWGGSRGGTEAFF
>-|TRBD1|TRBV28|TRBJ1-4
TGTGCCAGCAGCCGATTGGACAGGTGGAATGAAAAACTGTTTTTT
CASSRLDRWNEKLFF
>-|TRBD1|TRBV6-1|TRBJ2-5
TGTGCCAGCTGGCTGGGACAGGGGGTCCGCGAGACCCAGTACTTC
CASWLGQGVRETQYF
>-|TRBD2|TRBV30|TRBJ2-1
TGTGCCTGGAGGAAACAGGGGACTAGCGGGACGGTTGAGCAGTTCTTC
CAWRKQGTSGTVEQFF
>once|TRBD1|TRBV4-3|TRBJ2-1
TGCGCCAGCAGCCGAACGACAGGGAGTGAGCAGTTCTTC
CASSRTTGSEQFF
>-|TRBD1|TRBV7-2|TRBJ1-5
TGTGCCAGCAGCCGCACGGGGGACAGCCACAATCAGCCCCAGCATTTT
CASSRTGDSHNQPQHF
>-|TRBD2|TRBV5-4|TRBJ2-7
TGTGCCAGTACTAGCGGGAGTTCCCCCTCCCGGCCTTACGAGCAGTACTTC
CASTSGSSPSRPYEQYF
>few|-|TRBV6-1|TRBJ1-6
TGTGCCAGCATAACAGGCATCTATAATTCACCCCTCCACTTT
CASITGIYNSPLHF
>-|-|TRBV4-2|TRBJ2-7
TGTGCCAGCAGCTCCGGGTCGGTTTCCTACGAGCAGTACTTC
CASSSGSVSYEQYF
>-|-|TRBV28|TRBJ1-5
TGTGCCAGCAGTCCAGGCGGGAGGGATAGCAATCAGCCCCAGCATTTT
CASSPGGRDSNQPQHF
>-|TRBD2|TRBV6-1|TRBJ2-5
TGTGCCAGCAGTGTTGGGACTAGTGGGGAGACCCAGTACTTC
CASSVGTSGETQYF
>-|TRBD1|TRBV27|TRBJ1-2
TGTGCCAGCTCCTTTATCGCAGACAGGGGCTATGGCTACACCTTC
CASSFIADRGYGYTF
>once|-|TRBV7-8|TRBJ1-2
TGTGCCAGCAGCCCGGGCGGAGGTTGGGGCTACACCTTC
CASSPGGGWGYTF
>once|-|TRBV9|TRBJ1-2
TGTGCCAGCAGCGTAGTCGGGAGGAACGTCGGCCGCTATGGCTACACCTTC
CASSVVGRNVGRYGYTF
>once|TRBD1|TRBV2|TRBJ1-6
TGTGCCAGCAGTGAACGGACAGGGGTTTCGAATTCACCCCTCCACTTT
CASSERTGVSNSPLHF
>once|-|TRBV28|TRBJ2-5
TGTGCCAGCAGTCTCAAACCGGACACAACCCAGTACTTC
CASSLKPDTTQYF
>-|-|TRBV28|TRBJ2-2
TGTGCCAGCAGTTTCCCAGGGAGGGGGACCGGGGAGCTGTTTTTT
CASSFPGRGTGELFF
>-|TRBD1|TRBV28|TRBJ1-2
TGTGCCAGCATCCCCCGGGACAGGGGCCGCCTACACTATGGCTACACCTTC
CASIPRDRGRLHYGYTF
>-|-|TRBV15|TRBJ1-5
TGTGCCACCAGCAGACCACAGGGTCGGAATCAGCCCCAGCATTTT
CATSRPQGRNQPQHF
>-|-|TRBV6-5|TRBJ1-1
TGTGCCAGCTACAACGGAGGAGGTACTGAAGCCTTCTTT
CASYNGGGTEAFF